This is a list of T cell receptor beta chains from one sample in a study of radiation and T cells in renal cell carcinoma. The method was immunoSEQ multiplex PCR; TCRdb's version includes in-frame clones alone and lacks a portion of them. The sample contains 150,000 to 180,000 clones, about 87% of which appear only once. The material sequenced was blood, taken from a patient whose treatment included radiotherapy and nephrectomy. The receptor set was obtained from a woman between 50 and 59 years old with renal cell carcinoma. The CDR3 runs from the conserved cysteine through the conserved F or W. Fields, in order: V gene, J gene, D gene, CDR3 length, clone size, CDR3 DNA, CDR3 protein. D genes are given only for firm matches. Clone sizes are given selectively: once, few, many, or a class where the clone is expanded.

TRBV4-3,TRBJ2-3,NA,13,NA,TGCGCCAGCAGCCAAGAGGGTGGGGATACGCAGTATTTT,CASSQEGGDTQYF
TRBV5-4,TRBJ1-2,NA,13,NA,TGTGCCAGCAGCTTGGCCGGGGGTGATGGCTACACCTTC,CASSLAGGDGYTF
TRBV18,TRBJ1-2,NA,13,NA,TGTGCCAGCTCACCTAACTTCAACTATGGCTACACCTTC,CASSPNFNYGYTF
TRBV6-1,TRBJ1-2,NA,14,once,TGTGCCAGCAGTGAGCCCCCAGGGGCGGGCGGCTACACCTTC,CASSEPPGAGGYTF
TRBV4-1,TRBJ2-1,TRBD2,15,NA,TGCGCCAGCAGCGAACACGGACTAGCGGGCAATGAGCAGTTCTTC,CASSEHGLAGNEQFF
TRBV11-3,TRBJ1-1,NA,13,NA,TGTGCCAGCAGCTTATTGGCAAACACTGAAGCTTTCTTT,CASSLLANTEAFF
TRBV10-3,TRBJ2-5,NA,13,NA,TGTGCCATCAGTAAAGGGAAGGGGGAGACCCAGTACTTC,CAISKGKGETQYF
TRBV18,TRBJ2-7,NA,15,NA,TGTGCCAGCTCACCGCCGGGACTCGCGCACTCCGAGCAGTACTTC,CASSPPGLAHSEQYF
TRBV7-9,TRBJ2-2,NA,16,NA,TGTGCCAGCAGCTTTAGAAGGGCCCAGGACACCGGGGAGCTGTTTTTT,CASSFRRAQDTGELFF
TRBV19,TRBJ2-3,TRBD1,17,NA,TGTGCCAGTAGTATAGGTTCCGGGACAGCCACCACAGATACGCAGTATTTT,CASSIGSGTATTDTQYF
TRBV5-6,TRBJ2-3,NA,15,NA,TGTGCCAGCAGCTTGGTAGGCAGGGGCACAGATACGCAGTATTTT,CASSLVGRGTDTQYF
TRBV7-9,TRBJ1-4,TRBD1,15,few,TGTGCCAGCAGCACCTGGACAGGGCGGCCTGAAAAACTGTTTTTT,CASSTWTGRPEKLFF
TRBV18,TRBJ1-1,NA,11,NA,TGTGCCAGCTCACCCGACGGAGAAGCTTTCTTT,CASSPDGEAFF
TRBV5-5,TRBJ1-3,NA,14,NA,TGTGCCAGCAGCTTGGTTTGGGCTGGAAACACCATATATTTT,CASSLVWAGNTIYF
TRBV6-5,TRBJ2-7,TRBD2,15,NA,TGTGCCAGCAGTTACTCGCCTAGCGGGGGGGCCGGGCAGTACTTC,CASSYSPSGGAGQYF
TRBV20-1,TRBJ2-5,NA,11,NA,TGCAGTGCGGGTCCCCAAGAGACCCAGTACTTC,CSAGPQETQYF
TRBV11-2,TRBJ2-7,NA,16,NA,TGTGCCAGCAGCTTAGATCTCCTCGGGTTGTCGTACGAGCAGTACTTC,CASSLDLLGLSYEQYF
TRBV19,TRBJ2-7,TRBD1,15,NA,TGTGCCAGTAGTAACGTCGGGACAGGGGCCTACGAGCAGTACTTC,CASSNVGTGAYEQYF
TRBV18,TRBJ1-1,NA,14,NA,TGTGCCAGCTCACCAAGGATCCAGACTTCTGAAGCTTTCTTT,CASSPRIQTSEAFF
TRBV19,TRBJ2-5,TRBD1,16,NA,TGTGCCAGTAGTTCAAAGCCCCGGGACAGTCAAGAGACCCAGTACTTC,CASSSKPRDSQETQYF
TRBV19,TRBJ2-7,NA,14,NA,TGTGCCAGTAGGCGACAGGAGAGCTCCTACGAGCAGTACTTC,CASRRQESSYEQYF
TRBV19,TRBJ1-1,TRBD1,13,few,TGTGCCAGTAGGTGGACAGGGACGCCTGAAGCTTTCTTT,CASRWTGTPEAFF
TRBV7-8,TRBJ1-1,NA,12,few,TGTGCCAGCAGCTCACCGGGCCCCGAAGCTTTCTTT,CASSSPGPEAFF
TRBV6-1,TRBJ2-5,TRBD2,15,NA,TGTGCCAGCAGTGACCAGACTAGCGGTAAAGAGACCCAGTACTTC,CASSDQTSGKETQYF
TRBV4-3,TRBJ1-6,NA,15,NA,TGCGCCAGCAGCCAAGAACCAGGGCTTAATTCACCCCTCCACTTT,CASSQEPGLNSPLHF
TRBV5-1,TRBJ1-4,NA,16,NA,TGCGCCAGCAGCTTGGGGCCAACAACAACTAATGAAAAACTGTTTTTT,CASSLGPTTTNEKLFF
TRBV5-8,TRBJ2-3,TRBD2,15,NA,TGTGCCAGCAGCTGGGGGACTAGCACGCCTGATACGCAGTATTTT,CASSWGTSTPDTQYF
TRBV7-6,TRBJ1-3,NA,11,NA,TGTGCCAGCAGCTCGGGGGACACCATATATTTT,CASSSGDTIYF
TRBV5-4,TRBJ2-5,TRBD2,17,NA,TGTGCCAGCAGCTTGGGGCCTAGCGGGGGAGACCAAGAGACCCAGTACTTC,CASSLGPSGGDQETQYF
TRBV2,TRBJ2-5,TRBD2,16,NA,TGTGCCAGCAGTGTGGGACTAGCGGGGGGGCCGGAGACCCAGTACTTC,CASSVGLAGGPETQYF
TRBV6-6,TRBJ2-1,TRBD2,13,NA,TGTGCCAGCAGCTCCGGACTAGTCAGGGAGCAGTTCTTC,CASSSGLVREQFF
TRBV7-9,TRBJ2-5,TRBD1,15,NA,TGTGCCAGCAGCTTAGCTACAGGGGCACAAGAGACCCAGTACTTC,CASSLATGAQETQYF
TRBV6-1,TRBJ1-1,NA,12,NA,TGTGCCAGCAGTGAAGGGCCCAGCGAAGCTTTCTTT,CASSEGPSEAFF
TRBV7-9,TRBJ2-5,NA,15,NA,TGTGCCAGCAGCTCCCGTCTGGAGGGAGTGGAGACCCAGTACTTC,CASSSRLEGVETQYF
TRBV19,TRBJ1-3,TRBD1,19,NA,TGTGCCAGTAGACAGCCGGGACAGCACGTTTCAGGCTCTGGAAACACCATATATTTT,CASRQPGQHVSGSGNTIYF
TRBV9,TRBJ2-1,NA,15,NA,TGTGCCAGCAGCGTAGTTGGGACAAATTACAATGAGCAGTTCTTC,CASSVVGTNYNEQFF
TRBV5-1,TRBJ2-3,NA,14,NA,TGCGCCAGCAGCTTGACATCTCTGGAAGATACGCAGTATTTT,CASSLTSLEDTQYF
TRBV7-3,TRBJ1-6,TRBD1,15,NA,TGTGCCAGCAGCTCGACAGGGACGGAGAATTCACCCCTCCACTTT,CASSSTGTENSPLHF
TRBV30,TRBJ1-2,NA,12,NA,TGTGCCTGGAATTTTGGGACATGGGGCTACACCTTC,CAWNFGTWGYTF
TRBV6-1,TRBJ2-2,NA,16,NA,TGTGCCAGCAGTGGGAGGGTCATAACGAACACCGGGGAGCTGTTTTTT,CASSGRVITNTGELFF
TRBV6-1,TRBJ2-3,TRBD2,13,NA,TGTGCCAGCAGCGGGGGGGCTACAGATACGCAGTATTTT,CASSGGATDTQYF
TRBV2,TRBJ1-2,NA,15,NA,TGTGCCAGCAGTGGGGGGTTGACGACTAACTATGGCTACACCTTC,CASSGGLTTNYGYTF
TRBV11-3,TRBJ2-2,TRBD1,15,NA,TGTGCCAGCAGCTTAGACCCAGGGGGCACCGGGGAGCTGTTTTTT,CASSLDPGGTGELFF
TRBV18,TRBJ2-7,NA,11,NA,TGTGCCAGCTCAAGGCTTGACGAGCAGTACTTC,CASSRLDEQYF
TRBV7-9,TRBJ1-1,NA,11,few,TGTGCCAGCAGCCCAGTCACTGAAGCTTTCTTT,CASSPVTEAFF
TRBV7-9,TRBJ1-1,NA,14,NA,TGTGCCAGCAGACGGGGGGAGGAGGACACTGAAGCTTTCTTT,CASRRGEEDTEAFF
TRBV25-1,TRBJ2-5,TRBD2,14,NA,TGTGCCAGCAGTGGGCGGACTAGCAGGGAGACCCAGTACTTC,CASSGRTSRETQYF
TRBV7-8,TRBJ2-3,NA,13,NA,TGTGCCAGCCGAACCGGCCCGTGGGGTACGCAGTATTTT,CASRTGPWGTQYF
TRBV6-5,TRBJ1-1,NA,13,NA,TGTGCCAGCAGTTACGAGAGGGGAACTGAAGCTTTCTTT,CASSYERGTEAFF
TRBV4-2,TRBJ1-2,NA,14,NA,TGTGCCAGCAGCCTTCCACGGGGGAACTATGGCTACACCTTC,CASSLPRGNYGYTF
TRBV7-3,TRBJ2-1,NA,14,NA,TGTGCCAGCAGCTTAGATCCCAGCCTGAATGAGCAGTTCTTC,CASSLDPSLNEQFF
TRBV18,TRBJ2-7,NA,14,NA,TGTGCCAGCTCACCAAACAGCAACTCCTACGAGCAGTACTTC,CASSPNSNSYEQYF
TRBV6-5,TRBJ2-3,NA,16,NA,TGTGCCAGCAGTTACGGGCGGGGGCTACCCCGAGATACGCAGTATTTT,CASSYGRGLPRDTQYF
TRBV9,TRBJ1-4,TRBD1,16,NA,TGTGCCAGCAGCGTAGGACAGGGCGTCGAATATGAAAAACTGTTTTTT,CASSVGQGVEYEKLFF
TRBV2,TRBJ2-2,NA,13,once,TGTGCCAGCAGTGATCAGCCCACCGGGGAGCTGTTTTTT,CASSDQPTGELFF